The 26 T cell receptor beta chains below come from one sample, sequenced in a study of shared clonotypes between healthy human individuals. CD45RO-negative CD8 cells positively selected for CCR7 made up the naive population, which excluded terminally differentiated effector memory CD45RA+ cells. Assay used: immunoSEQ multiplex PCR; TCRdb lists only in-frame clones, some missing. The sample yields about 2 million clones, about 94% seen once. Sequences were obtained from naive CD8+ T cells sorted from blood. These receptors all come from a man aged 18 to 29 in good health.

This CDR3 reads CASSERGASNQPQHF. The DNA of the CDR3 is TGCGCCAGCAGTGAGAGGGGGGCCAGCAATCAGCCCCAGCATTTT. The rearrangement uses TRBV10-1 and TRBJ1-5; D perhaps matches TRBD1 (6 bases). The CDR3 has 15 amino acids. In germline, CDR1 is WNHNN, CDR2 SYGVQD (reference sequence). Trimming pared 2 bases from V and 1 base from J, leaving 9 bases between.

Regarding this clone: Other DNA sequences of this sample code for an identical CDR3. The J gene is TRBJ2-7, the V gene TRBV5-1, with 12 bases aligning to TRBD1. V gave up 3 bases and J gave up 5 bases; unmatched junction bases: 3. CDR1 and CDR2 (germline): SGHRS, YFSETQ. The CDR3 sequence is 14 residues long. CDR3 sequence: CASSSGQGADEQYF. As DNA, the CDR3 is TGCGCCAGCAGCTCGGGACAGGGGGCCGACGAGCAGTACTTC.

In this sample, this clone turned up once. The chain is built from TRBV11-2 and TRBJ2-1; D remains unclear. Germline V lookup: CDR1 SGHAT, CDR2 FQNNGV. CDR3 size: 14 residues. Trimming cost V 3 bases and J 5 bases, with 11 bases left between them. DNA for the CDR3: TGTGCCAGCAGCTTGGTCGCCCCCAACAATGAGCAGTTCTTC. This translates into CASSLVAPNNEQFF.

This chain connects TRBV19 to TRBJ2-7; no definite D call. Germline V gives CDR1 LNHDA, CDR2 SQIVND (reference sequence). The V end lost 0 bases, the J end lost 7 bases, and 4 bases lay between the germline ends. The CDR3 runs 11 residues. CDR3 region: CASSIEAEQYF. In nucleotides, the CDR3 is TGTGCCAGTAGTATAGAAGCGGAGCAGTACTTC. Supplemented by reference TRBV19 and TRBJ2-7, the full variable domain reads DGGITQSPKYLFRKEGQNVTLSCEQNLNHDAMYWYRQDPGQGLRLIYYSQIVNDFQKGDIAEGYSVSREKKESFPLTVTSAQKNPTAFYLCASSIEAEQYFGPGTRLTVT.

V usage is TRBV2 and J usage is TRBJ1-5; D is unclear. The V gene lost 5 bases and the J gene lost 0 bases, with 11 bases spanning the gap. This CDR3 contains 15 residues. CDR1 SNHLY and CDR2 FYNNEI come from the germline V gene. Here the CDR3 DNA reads TGTGCCAGCAGTACGCAGGAGTATAGCAATCAGCCCCAGCATTTT. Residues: CASSTQEYSNQPQHF.

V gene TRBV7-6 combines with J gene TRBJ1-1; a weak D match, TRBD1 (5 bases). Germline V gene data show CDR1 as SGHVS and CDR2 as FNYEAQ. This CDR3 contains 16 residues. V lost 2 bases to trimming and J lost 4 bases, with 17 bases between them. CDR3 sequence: CASSLSPGRGGTEAFF. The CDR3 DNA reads TGTGCCAGCAGCTTATCGCCAGGGAGAGGTGGCACTGAAGCTTTCTTT.

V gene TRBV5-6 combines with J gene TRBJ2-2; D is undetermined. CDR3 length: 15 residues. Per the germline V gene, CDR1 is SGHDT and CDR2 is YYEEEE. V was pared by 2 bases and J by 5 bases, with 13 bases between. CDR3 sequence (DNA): TGTGCCAGCAGCTTTGGGGTCCTGGGAACCGGGGAGCTGTTTTTT. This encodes CASSFGVLGTGELFF. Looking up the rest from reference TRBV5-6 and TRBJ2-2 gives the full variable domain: DAGVTQSPTHLIKTRGQQVTLRCSPKSGHDTVSWYQQALGQGPQFIFQYYEEEERQRGNFPDRFSGHQFPNYSSELNVNALLLGDSALYLCASSFGVLGTGELFFGEGSRLTVL.

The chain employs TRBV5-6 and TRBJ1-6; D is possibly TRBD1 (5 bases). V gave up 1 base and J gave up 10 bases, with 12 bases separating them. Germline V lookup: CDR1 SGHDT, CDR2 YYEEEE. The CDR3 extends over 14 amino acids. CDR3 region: CASSLWGAGSPLHF. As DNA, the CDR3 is TGTGCCAGCAGCTTGTGGGGCGCGGGGTCACCCCTCCACTTT.

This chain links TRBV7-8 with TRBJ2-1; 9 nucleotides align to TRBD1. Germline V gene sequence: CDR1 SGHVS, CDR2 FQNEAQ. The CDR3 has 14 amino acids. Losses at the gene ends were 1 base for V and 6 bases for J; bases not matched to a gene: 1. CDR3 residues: CASSLEDRGNEQFF. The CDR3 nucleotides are TGTGCCAGCAGCTTAGAGGACAGGGGCAATGAGCAGTTCTTC.

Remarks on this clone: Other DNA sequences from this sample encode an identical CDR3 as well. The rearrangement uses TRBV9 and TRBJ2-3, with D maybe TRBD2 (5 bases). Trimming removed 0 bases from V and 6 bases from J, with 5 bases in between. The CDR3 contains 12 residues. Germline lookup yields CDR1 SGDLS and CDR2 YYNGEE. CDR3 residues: CASSVGGDTQYF. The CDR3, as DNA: TGTGCCAGCAGCGTAGGAGGGGATACGCAGTATTTT.

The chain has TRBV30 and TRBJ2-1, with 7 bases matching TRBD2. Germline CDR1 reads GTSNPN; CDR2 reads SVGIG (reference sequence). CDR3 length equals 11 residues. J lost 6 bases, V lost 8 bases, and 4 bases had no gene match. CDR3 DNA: TGTGCCCGGGGGGAGGGCAATGAGCAGTTCTTC. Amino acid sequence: CARGEGNEQFF.

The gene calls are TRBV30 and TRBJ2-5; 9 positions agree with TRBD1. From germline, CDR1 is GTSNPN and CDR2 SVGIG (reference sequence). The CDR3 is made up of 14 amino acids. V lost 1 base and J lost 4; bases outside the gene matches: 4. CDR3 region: CAWSEGQGIETQYF. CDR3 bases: TGTGCCTGGAGTGAGGGACAGGGAATAGAGACCCAGTACTTC.

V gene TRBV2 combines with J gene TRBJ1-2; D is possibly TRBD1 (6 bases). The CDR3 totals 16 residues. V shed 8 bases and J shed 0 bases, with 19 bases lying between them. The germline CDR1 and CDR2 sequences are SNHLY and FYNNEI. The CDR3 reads CASGYREEGANYGYTF. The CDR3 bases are TGTGCCAGCGGTTACAGGGAGGAGGGAGCTAACTATGGCTACACCTTC.

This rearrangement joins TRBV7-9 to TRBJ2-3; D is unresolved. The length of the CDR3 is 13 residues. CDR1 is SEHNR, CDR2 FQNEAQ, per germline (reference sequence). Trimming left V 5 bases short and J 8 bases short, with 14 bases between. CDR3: CASSAKDRGTQYF. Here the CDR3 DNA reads TGTGCCAGCAGCGCTAAAGATAGAGGTACGCAGTATTTT.

CDR3 bases: TGTGCCAGCAGTGTGTGGGTAGCGGGGGACCAAGAGACCCAGTACTTC. Translating gives CASSVWVAGDQETQYF. The V call is TRBV6-1, the J call TRBJ2-5, with TRBD2 identical over 9 bases. Losses at the gene ends were 4 bases for V and 0 bases for J; bases not matched to a gene: 6. CDR1 MNHNS and CDR2 SASEGT come from the germline V gene. This CDR3 has 16 amino acids.

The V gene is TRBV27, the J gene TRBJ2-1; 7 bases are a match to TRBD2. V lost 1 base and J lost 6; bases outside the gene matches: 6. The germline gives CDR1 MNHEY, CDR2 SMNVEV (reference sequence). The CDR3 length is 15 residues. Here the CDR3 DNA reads TGTGCCAGCAGTTTATTGGCTAGCGGACCCAATGAGCAGTTCTTC. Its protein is CASSLLASGPNEQFF.

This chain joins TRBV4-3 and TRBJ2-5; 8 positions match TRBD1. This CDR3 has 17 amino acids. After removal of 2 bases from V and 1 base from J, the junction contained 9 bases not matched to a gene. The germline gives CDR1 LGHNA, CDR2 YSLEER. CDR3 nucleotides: TGCGCCAGCAGCCAAAGTCCGCCGACAGGGGCCCAAGAGACCCAGTACTTC. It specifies CASSQSPPTGAQETQYF.

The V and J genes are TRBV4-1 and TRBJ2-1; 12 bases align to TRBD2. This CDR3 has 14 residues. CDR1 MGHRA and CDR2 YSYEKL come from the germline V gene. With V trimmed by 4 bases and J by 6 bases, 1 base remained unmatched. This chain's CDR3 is CASSPGLAGNEQFF. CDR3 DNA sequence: TGCGCCAGCAGCCCGGGACTAGCGGGCAATGAGCAGTTCTTC.

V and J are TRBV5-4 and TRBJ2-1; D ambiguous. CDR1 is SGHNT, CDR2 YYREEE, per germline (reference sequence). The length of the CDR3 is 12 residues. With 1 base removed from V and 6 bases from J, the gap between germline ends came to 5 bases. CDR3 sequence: CASSLYSNEQFF. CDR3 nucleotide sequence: TGTGCCAGCAGCTTGTACAGCAATGAGCAGTTCTTC.

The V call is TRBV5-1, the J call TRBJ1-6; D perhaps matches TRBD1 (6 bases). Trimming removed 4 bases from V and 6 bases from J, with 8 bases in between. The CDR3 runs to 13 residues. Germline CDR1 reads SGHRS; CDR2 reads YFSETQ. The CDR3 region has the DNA TGCGCCAGCAGCCCGGACAGTAATTCACCCCTCCACTTT. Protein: CASSPDSNSPLHF.

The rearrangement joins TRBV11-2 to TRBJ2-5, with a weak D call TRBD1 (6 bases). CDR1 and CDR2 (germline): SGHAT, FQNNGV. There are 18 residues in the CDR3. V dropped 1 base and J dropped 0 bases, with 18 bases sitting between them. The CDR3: CASSLVGRGTLNQETQYF. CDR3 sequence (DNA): TGTGCCAGCAGCTTAGTGGGTAGGGGGACACTTAACCAAGAGACCCAGTACTTC.

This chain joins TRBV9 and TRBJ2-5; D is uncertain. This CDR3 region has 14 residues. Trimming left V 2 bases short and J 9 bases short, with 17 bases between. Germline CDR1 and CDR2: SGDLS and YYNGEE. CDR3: CASSVGELTTAQYF. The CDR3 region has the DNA TGTGCCAGCAGCGTCGGAGAACTCACCACGGCCCAGTACTTC.

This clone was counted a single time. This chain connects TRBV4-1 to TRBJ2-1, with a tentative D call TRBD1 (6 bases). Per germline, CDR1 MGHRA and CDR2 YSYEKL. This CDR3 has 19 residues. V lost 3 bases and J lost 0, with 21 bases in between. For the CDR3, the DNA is TGCGCCAGCAGCCATACCCGGGACAAAGTACCAAGCTCCTACAATGAGCAGTTCTTC. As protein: CASSHTRDKVPSSYNEQFF.

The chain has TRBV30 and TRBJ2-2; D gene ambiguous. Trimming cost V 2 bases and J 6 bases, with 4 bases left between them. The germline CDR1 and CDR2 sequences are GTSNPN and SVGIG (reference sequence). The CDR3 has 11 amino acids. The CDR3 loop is CAWSQSGELFF. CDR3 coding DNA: TGTGCCTGGAGTCAATCCGGGGAGCTGTTTTTT.

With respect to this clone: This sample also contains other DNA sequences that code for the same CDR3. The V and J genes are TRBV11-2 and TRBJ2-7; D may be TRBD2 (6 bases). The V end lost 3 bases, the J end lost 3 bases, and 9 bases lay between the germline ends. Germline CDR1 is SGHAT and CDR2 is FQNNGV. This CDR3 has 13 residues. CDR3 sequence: CASSLGGNYEQYF. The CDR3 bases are TGTGCCAGCAGCTTGGGGGGAAACTACGAGCAGTACTTC.

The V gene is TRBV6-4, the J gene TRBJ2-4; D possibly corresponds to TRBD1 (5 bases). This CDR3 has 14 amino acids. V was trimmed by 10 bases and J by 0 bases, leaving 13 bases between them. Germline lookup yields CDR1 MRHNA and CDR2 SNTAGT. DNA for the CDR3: TGTGCCACCATGGACGACAGAGCCAAAAACATTCAGTACTTC. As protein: CATMDDRAKNIQYF.